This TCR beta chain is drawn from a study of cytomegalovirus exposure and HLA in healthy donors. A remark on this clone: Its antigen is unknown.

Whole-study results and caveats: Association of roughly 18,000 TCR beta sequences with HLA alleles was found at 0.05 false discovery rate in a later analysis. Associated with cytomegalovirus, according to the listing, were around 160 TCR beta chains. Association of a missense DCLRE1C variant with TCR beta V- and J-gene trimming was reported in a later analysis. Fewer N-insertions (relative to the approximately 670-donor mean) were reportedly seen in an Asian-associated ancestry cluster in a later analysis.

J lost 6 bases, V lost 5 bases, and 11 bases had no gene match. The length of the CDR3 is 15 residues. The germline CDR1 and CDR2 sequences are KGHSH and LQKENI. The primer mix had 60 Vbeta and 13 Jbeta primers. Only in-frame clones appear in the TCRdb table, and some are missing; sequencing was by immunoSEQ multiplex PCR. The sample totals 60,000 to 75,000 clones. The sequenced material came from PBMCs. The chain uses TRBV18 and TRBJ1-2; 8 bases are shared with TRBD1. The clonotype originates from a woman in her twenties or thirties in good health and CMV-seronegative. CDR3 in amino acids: CASSAPDRAPDGYTF. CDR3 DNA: TGTGCCAGCTCAGCGCCGGACAGGGCCCCAGATGGCTACACCTTC.